These T cell receptor beta chains were read from a single sample in a study of T cell repertoires in cytomegalovirus infection. Antigen specificity for these receptors is unknown. Each CDR3 protein is one row after TCRdb ran MiXCR on the reads. The table has 900,000 to 950,000 distinct CDR3 sequences, around 30% seen once. The source material was cultured CD8+ T cells from PBMCs, sampled from culture after CMV antigen stimulation. The receptors were sampled from a human donor in good health (CMV status not recorded). Some clones in this sample may be carry-over from other donors' samples. Each CDR3 is given with its conserved first and last residue. Each record gives: clone size, D gene, J gene, V gene, CDR3 DNA, CDR3 protein. A D gene is named only where the DNA matches it firmly. A row's size may be missing; if present it is once, few, many or a size class.

size: few; D: .; J: TRBJ2-2; V: TRBV2; DNA: TGTGCCAGCAGCGGGATGTCAACCCGGAACACCGGGGAGCTGTTTTTT; CDR3: CASSGMSTRNTGELFF
size: many; D: TRBD2; J: TRBJ2-5; V: TRBV7-8; DNA: TGTGCCAGCAGCTCGTACCGGACTAGCGAAAAAGAGACCCAGTACTTC; CDR3: CASSSYRTSEKETQYF
size: few; D: .; J: TRBJ2-2; V: TRBV19; DNA: TGTGCCAGTGATCGGTCAGGAGGCACCGGGGAGCTGTTTTTT; CDR3: CASDRSGGTGELFF
size: few; D: TRBD1; J: TRBJ1-1; V: TRBV12-3/TRBV12-4; DNA: TGTGCCAGCAGTTCCCTTAACAAGGGGGCTTCTGGGAACACTGAAGCTTTCTTT; CDR3: CASSSLNKGASGNTEAFF
size: many; D: TRBD2; J: TRBJ2-1; V: TRBV7-8; DNA: TGTGCCAGCAGCTCCCCGGGAGGGTCAGCGGGGGGCCCGAGGAATGAGCAGTTCTTC; CDR3: CASSSPGGSAGGPRNEQFF
size: once; D: TRBD1; J: TRBJ1-1; V: TRBV5-1; DNA: TGCGCCAGCAGCCCGTGGGGACAGGAAGCTTTCTTT; CDR3: CASSPWGQEAFF
size: .; D: TRBD1; J: TRBJ1-5; V: TRBV6-2/TRBV6-3; DNA: TGTGCCAGCAGTTCTCCGGGACAGCGTTATAGCAATCAGCCCCAGCATTTT; CDR3: CASSSPGQRYSNQPQHF
size: many; D: .; J: TRBJ1-1; V: TRBV6-5; DNA: TGTGCCAGCACCCAAGGGACGAACACTGAAGCTTTCTTT; CDR3: CASTQGTNTEAFF
size: .; D: TRBD2; J: TRBJ2-1; V: TRBV19; DNA: TGTGCCTGTAGTGCAATTCCGGGACTAGCAACATTCAATGAGCAGTTCTTC; CDR3: CACSAIPGLATFNEQFF
size: .; D: TRBD1; J: TRBJ2-4; V: TRBV5-1; DNA: TGCGCCAGCAGCGCCAGGGGGCCGGAAAACATTCAGTACTTC; CDR3: CASSARGPENIQYF
size: once; D: .; J: TRBJ2-1; V: TRBV6-2/TRBV6-3; DNA: TGTGCCAGCAGTTTGGGGCGTATCGCAGGGGTAGGGGTTGGCTCCTACAATGAGCAGTTCTTC; CDR3: CASSLGRIAGVGVGSYNEQFF
size: few; D: TRBD1; J: TRBJ1-1; V: TRBV4-3; DNA: TGCGCCAGCAGCCAGGGACCAGGAGACAGGGTGAACACTGAAGCTTTCTTT; CDR3: CASSQGPGDRVNTEAFF
size: many; D: TRBD2; J: TRBJ2-5; V: TRBV12-3/TRBV12-4; DNA: TGTGCCAGCAGTCGATTTGGGACTAGCGGGGCCTTGGAGACCCAGTACTTC; CDR3: CASSRFGTSGALETQYF
size: .; D: TRBD2; J: TRBJ2-1; V: TRBV9; DNA: TGTGCCAGCAGCGTAGGCGGGGGGGCCCCTGAGCAGTTCTTC; CDR3: CASSVGGGAPEQFF
size: .; D: .; J: TRBJ1-1; V: TRBV6-6; DNA: TGTGCCAGCAGTTACTCGATGTTGCAGGACACTGAAGCTTTCTTT; CDR3: CASSYSMLQDTEAFF
size: .; D: TRBD1; J: TRBJ2-7; V: TRBV27; DNA: TGTGCCAGCAGTCAATCTCGACAGGGGGCCTCCTACGAGCAGTACTTC; CDR3: CASSQSRQGASYEQYF
size: once; D: TRBD1; J: TRBJ1-2; V: TRBV6-5; DNA: TGTGCCAGCAGTTACTCGAGGGACAGAGGTAGCTATGGCTACACCTTC; CDR3: CASSYSRDRGSYGYTF
size: few; D: .; J: TRBJ1-2; V: TRBV7-9; DNA: TGTGCCAGCAGCCCCCACGACAGATTCGATGGCTACACCTTC; CDR3: CASSPHDRFDGYTF
size: few; D: TRBD2; J: TRBJ2-1; V: TRBV12-3/TRBV12-4; DNA: TGTGCCAGCACACTAGCGGGGCCCTACAATGAGCAGTTCTTC; CDR3: CASTLAGPYNEQFF
size: .; D: .; J: TRBJ1-1; V: TRBV19; DNA: TGTGCCAGTAGTCTCGAGGCATGGACTGAAGCTTTCTTT; CDR3: CASSLEAWTEAFF
size: .; D: .; J: TRBJ1-1; V: TRBV10-3; DNA: TGTGCCATCAGTGATAGGGACACGGAGAACACTGAAGCTTTCTTT; CDR3: CAISDRDTENTEAFF
size: .; D: TRBD2; J: TRBJ2-3; V: TRBV9; DNA: TGTGCCAGCAGCGTAGAAGTAGCGGGGGCAGATACGCAGTATTTT; CDR3: CASSVEVAGADTQYF
size: .; D: TRBD1; J: TRBJ1-2; V: TRBV7-8; DNA: TGTGCCAGCAGCCCACGGAAGACAGGGTGGGCCCTTAACTATGGCTACACCTTC; CDR3: CASSPRKTGWALNYGYTF
size: many; D: .; J: TRBJ2-7; V: TRBV7-8; DNA: TGTGCCAGCAGCTTAGCGCTTGGACGGTCCTACGAGCAGTACTTC; CDR3: CASSLALGRSYEQYF
size: few; D: TRBD2; J: TRBJ2-5; V: TRBV7-7; DNA: TGTGCTAGCAGCTTAAGGGGGACTAGCGGATCCTTTGAAGAGACCCAGTACTTC; CDR3: CASSLRGTSGSFEETQYF
size: .; D: .; J: TRBJ2-1; V: TRBV9; DNA: TGTGCCAGCAGCGTAGCGGACTCCTACAATGAGCAGTTCTTC; CDR3: CASSVADSYNEQFF
size: few; D: .; J: TRBJ1-2; V: TRBV7-3; DNA: TGTGCCAGCAGCCCCCGGCAGGGTGATGGCTACACCTTC; CDR3: CASSPRQGDGYTF
size: few; D: TRBD1; J: TRBJ1-2; V: TRBV14; DNA: TGTGCCAGCAGCTGGACAGGGCAAAACTATGGCTACACCTTC; CDR3: CASSWTGQNYGYTF
size: many; D: TRBD2; J: TRBJ2-1; V: TRBV7-6; DNA: TGTGCCAGCAGCGGGGGTTCAGCGGGGGCCTACCACAATGAGCAGTTCTTC; CDR3: CASSGGSAGAYHNEQFF
size: .; D: .; J: TRBJ2-2; V: TRBV19; DNA: TGTGCCAGCCCGAACGCGTTCGGGGAGCTGTTTTTT; CDR3: CASPNAFGELFF
size: few; D: .; J: TRBJ1-1; V: TRBV12-3/TRBV12-4; DNA: TGTGCCAGCAGTTCCGCATTGGGTGGCACTGAAGCTTTCTTT; CDR3: CASSSALGGTEAFF
size: .; D: .; J: TRBJ1-5; V: TRBV6-6; DNA: TGTGCCAGCAGTTACCTTCAGTTGTCGAGGGTAGGCAATCAGCCCCAGCATTTT; CDR3: CASSYLQLSRVGNQPQHF
size: few; D: TRBD2; J: TRBJ2-6; V: TRBV6-1; DNA: TGTGCCAGCAGCCGTAGACTAGCGGGGGCCAGCTCTGGGGCCAACGTCCTGACTTTC; CDR3: CASSRRLAGASSGANVLTF
size: .; D: .; J: TRBJ2-2; V: TRBV9; DNA: TGTGCCAGCAGCACCACCCGACAGGAGACCAACACCGGGGAGCTGTTTTTT; CDR3: CASSTTRQETNTGELFF
size: .; D: .; J: TRBJ2-3; V: TRBV6-5; DNA: TGTGCCAGCAGTTACTCGTCGGCTACCTCGGATACGCAGTATTTT; CDR3: CASSYSSATSDTQYF
size: .; D: .; J: TRBJ2-1; V: TRBV7-6; DNA: .; CDR3: CASSTSMGEQFF
size: many; D: TRBD1; J: TRBJ1-1; V: TRBV7-8; DNA: TGTGCCAGCAGCGTAATGACAGGGACTGGGACTGAAGCTTTCTTT; CDR3: CASSVMTGTGTEAFF